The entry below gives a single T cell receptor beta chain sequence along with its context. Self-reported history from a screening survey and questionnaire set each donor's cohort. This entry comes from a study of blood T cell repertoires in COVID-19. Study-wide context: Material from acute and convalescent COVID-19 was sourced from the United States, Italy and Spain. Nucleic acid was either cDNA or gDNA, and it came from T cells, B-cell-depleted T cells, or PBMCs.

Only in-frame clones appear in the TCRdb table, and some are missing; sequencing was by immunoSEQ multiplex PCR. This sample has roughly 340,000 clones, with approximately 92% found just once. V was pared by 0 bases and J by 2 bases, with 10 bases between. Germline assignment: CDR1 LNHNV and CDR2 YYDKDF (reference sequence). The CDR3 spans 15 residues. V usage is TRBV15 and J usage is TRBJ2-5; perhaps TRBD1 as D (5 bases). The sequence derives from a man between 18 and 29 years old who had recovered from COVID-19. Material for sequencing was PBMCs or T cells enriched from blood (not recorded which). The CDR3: CATSRDERQQETQYF. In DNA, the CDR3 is TGTGCCACCAGCAGAGATGAGAGACAGCAAGAGACCCAGTACTTC.